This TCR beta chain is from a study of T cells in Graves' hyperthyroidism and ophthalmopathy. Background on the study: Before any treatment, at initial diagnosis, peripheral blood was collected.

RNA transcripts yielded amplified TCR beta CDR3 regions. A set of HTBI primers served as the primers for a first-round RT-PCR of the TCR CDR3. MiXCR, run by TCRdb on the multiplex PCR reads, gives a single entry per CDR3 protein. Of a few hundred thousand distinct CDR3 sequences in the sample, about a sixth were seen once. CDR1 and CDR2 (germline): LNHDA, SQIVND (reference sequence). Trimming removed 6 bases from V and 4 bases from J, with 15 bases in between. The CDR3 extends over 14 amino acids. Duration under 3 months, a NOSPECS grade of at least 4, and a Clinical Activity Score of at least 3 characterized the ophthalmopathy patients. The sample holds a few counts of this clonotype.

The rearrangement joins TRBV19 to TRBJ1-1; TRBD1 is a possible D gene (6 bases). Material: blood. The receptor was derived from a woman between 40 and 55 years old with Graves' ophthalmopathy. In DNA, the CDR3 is TGTGCCAGTAGCAACCCCGACAGGCCCACTGAAGCTTTCTTT. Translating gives CASSNPDRPTEAFF.